The 21 T cell receptor beta chains in this list originate from one sample, sequenced in a study of T cells in Graves' hyperthyroidism and ophthalmopathy (dated by TCRdb to the late 2010s). Library generation was performed with multiplex PCR. The sample was run on an Illumina HiSeq 2000. TCR beta CDR3 regions were amplified from RNA transcripts. For the first round of RT-PCR on the TCR CDR3, the HTBI primer set was used together with the Qiagen OneStep RT-PCR kit. In TCRdb, the public reads were trimmed at Q25 with fastp and aligned with MiXCR, with productive beta chains retained. Identical CDR3 protein sequences are pooled into one entry, listed with their most common genes and DNA. The sample table contains roughly 570,000 distinct CDR3 sequences; only one count was recorded for around 16% of them. The ten largest clones capture about 7% of the sample. The sequencing sample was made of blood. All receptors come from a woman younger than 45 with Graves' hyperthyroidism.

This clonotype was counted ten times or more. This rearrangement joins TRBV7-2 to TRBJ1-2, with D hard to call. Trimming removed 1 base at V and 4 bases at J, with 10 bases between. The CDR3 contains 14 residues. CDR1 and CDR2 from the germline V gene are SGHTA and FQGNSA. The CDR3 DNA sequence: TGTGCCAGCAGCTTAGACAGAAACTTCTATGGCTACACCTTC. Protein sequence: CASSLDRNFYGYTF.

Only a few counts were recorded for this clonotype. This chain joins TRBV6-1 and TRBJ2-1; 8 bases agree with TRBD1. V lost 7 bases to trimming and J lost 4 bases; unmatched junction nucleotides: 12. CDR1 and CDR2 (germline): MNHNS, SASEGT. The CDR3 is 16 residues long. The CDR3 loop is CASNPRNQGAYNEQFF. The CDR3 DNA sequence: TGTGCCAGCAACCCCCGTAACCAGGGGGCTTACAATGAGCAGTTCTTC.

The V call is TRBV6-6, the J call TRBJ1-1, with D perhaps matching TRBD1 (5 bases). Trimming left V 1 base short and J 4 bases short, with 10 bases between. The CDR3 length is 14 residues. Germline values: CDR1 MNHNY, CDR2 SVGAGI (reference sequence). The CDR3 coding sequence is TGTGCCAGCAGTTACTTCGGGCAGGGCACTGAAGCTTTCTTT. It encodes CASSYFGQGTEAFF.

This clonotype was recorded at least ten times. The chain employs TRBV28 and TRBJ1-1, with no clear D. CDR1 is MDHEN and CDR2 is SYDVKM in the germline V gene. V was clipped by 1 base and J by 5 bases, with 11 bases between them. There are 14 residues in the CDR3. The CDR3 reads CASSLSTQWTEAFF. The CDR3 nucleotides are TGTGCCAGCAGTTTATCGACGCAATGGACTGAAGCTTTCTTT.

This clonotype was seen many times. This sequence joins TRBV7-9 and TRBJ2-3; D gene uncertain. Germline assignment: CDR1 SEHNR and CDR2 FQNEAQ (reference sequence). V was pared by 5 bases and J by 4 bases, with 10 bases between. The CDR3 sequence is 13 residues long. The CDR3: CASSPVSADTQYF. CDR3 bases: TGTGCCAGCAGCCCCGTGTCCGCAGATACGCAGTATTTT.

This clonotype has ten or more counts. The V gene is TRBV27, the J gene TRBJ2-3; D not resolved. Germline V gene sequence: CDR1 MNHEY, CDR2 SMNVEV (reference sequence). V was cut by 6 bases and J by 2 bases, with 6 bases left in between. This CDR3 is built from 12 residues. This CDR3 is CASSPNTDTQYF. CDR3 bases: TGTGCCAGCAGCCCGAACACAGATACGCAGTATTTT.

This sequence joins TRBV27 and TRBJ2-1; 7 bases match TRBD2. V lost 2 bases, J lost 9 bases, and 7 bases stayed unmatched. The CDR3 spans 14 residues. The germline CDR1 and CDR2 sequences are MNHEY and SMNVEV (reference sequence). CDR3 coding DNA: TGTGCCAGCAGTTTAAGCGGGATAAAGGCTGAGCAGTTCTTC. This sequence encodes CASSLSGIKAEQFF.

This clonotype has just a few counts. CDR3 nucleotide sequence: TGCGCCAGCAGCCTTGGTAGCGAATACTCCTACAATGAGCAGTTCTTC. Its translation: CASSLGSEYSYNEQFF. The genes are TRBV4-3 and TRBJ2-1; a possible D gene is TRBD2 (5 bases). This CDR3 is 16 amino acids long. V was clipped by 4 bases and J by 0 bases, with 13 bases between them. CDR1 is LGHNA and CDR2 is YSLEER in the germline V gene.

At least ten counts were recorded for this clonotype. The rearrangement joins TRBV20-1 to TRBJ2-1; tentative D call: TRBD2 (6 bases). Deletions cut 4 bases from V and 6 bases from J, with 10 bases between. Germline CDR1 reads DFQATT; CDR2 reads SNEGSKA (reference sequence). The CDR3 runs to 12 residues. CDR3: CSATGLSNEQFF. As DNA, the CDR3 is TGCAGTGCTACTGGACTATCCAATGAGCAGTTCTTC.

The chain recombines TRBV12-3 or TRBV12-4 with TRBJ1-2, with 9 bases identical to TRBD1. The length of the CDR3 is 20 residues. V gave up 0 bases and J gave up 1 base; unmatched junction bases: 15. CDR3 region: CASSLAIRTGQGPNNYGYTF. CDR3 sequence (DNA): TGTGCCAGCAGTTTAGCGATTCGGACGGGACAGGGACCTAATAACTATGGCTACACCTTC.

This clonotype has a count of ten or more. The CDR3 protein is CSALRVNYGYTF. CDR3 in DNA: TGCAGTGCTCTCAGGGTTAACTATGGCTACACCTTC. The rearrangement uses TRBV20-1 and TRBJ1-2; tentatively, D is TRBD1 (5 bases). Germline CDR1 DFQATT, CDR2 SNEGSKA (reference sequence). Trimming stripped 5 bases from V and 1 base from J, with 8 bases between. CDR3 size: 12 residues.

The chain carries TRBV7-9 and TRBJ1-2; D not certain. Germline assignment: CDR1 SEHNR and CDR2 FQNEAQ (reference sequence). Trimming stripped 0 bases from V and 6 bases from J, with 17 bases between. The CDR3 runs 16 residues. CDR3 coding DNA: TGTGCCAGCAGCTTAGCCCGGACGGAGAGTCGAGATGGCTACACCTTC. It codes for CASSLARTESRDGYTF.

This clonotype appeared a few times. This chain uses TRBV3-1 with TRBJ1-6; D is unclear. The CDR3 is made up of 17 amino acids. Looked up from germline, CDR1 is LGHDT and CDR2 is YNNKEL (reference sequence). Trimming shortened V by 0 bases and J by 0 bases, and 9 bases separated the two germline ends. CDR3 in amino acids: CASSQEDGSSYNSPLHF. In DNA, the CDR3 is TGTGCCAGCAGCCAAGAAGACGGGAGCTCCTATAATTCACCCCTCCACTTT.

This clonotype came up a few times. This CDR3 is CASSLASGGNQPQHF. The DNA of the CDR3 is TGCGCCAGCAGCTTGGCCTCAGGGGGCAATCAGCCCCAGCATTTT. This sequence joins TRBV5-1 and TRBJ1-5; the D gene is possibly TRBD1 (6 bases). Trimming stripped 0 bases from V and 2 bases from J, with 9 bases between. CDR1 is SGHRS and CDR2 is YFSETQ in the germline V gene. CDR3 length equals 15 residues.

Only a few counts were recorded for this clonotype. This chain connects TRBV5-1 to TRBJ2-2; possible D gene TRBD1, 6 bases. The V gene lost 3 bases and the J gene lost 6 bases, with 15 bases spanning the gap. Germline values: CDR1 SGHRS, CDR2 YFSETQ. CDR3 length: 15 amino acids. DNA for the CDR3: TGCGCCAGCAGCTGGTCCGGGACATTGGCCGGGGAGCTGTTTTTT. The encoded protein is CASSWSGTLAGELFF.

This clonotype was counted many times. The chain couples TRBV7-2 to TRBJ1-5, with D maybe TRBD1 (6 bases). The germline gives CDR1 SGHTA, CDR2 FQGNSA. Trimming cost V 5 bases and J 3 bases, with 17 bases left between them. CDR3 length equals 16 residues. As DNA, the CDR3 is TGTGCCAGCAGCAAGGAAGGGGGTGGTAACAATCAGCCCCAGCATTTT. Translation: CASSKEGGGNNQPQHF.

The sample holds many counts of this clonotype. The J gene is TRBJ1-3, the V gene TRBV18; perhaps TRBD1 as D (5 bases). Trimming stripped 3 bases from V and 2 bases from J, with 8 bases between. The germline gives CDR1 KGHSH, CDR2 LQKENI. The CDR3 covers 14 residues. CDR3 in amino acids: CASSPGTAGNTIYF. In nucleotides, the CDR3 is TGTGCCAGCTCACCCGGGACGGCTGGAAACACCATATATTTT.

This clonotype was detected many times. The rearrangement uses TRBV27 and TRBJ2-1; unclear D gene. This CDR3 contains 12 residues. The germline V gene has CDR1 MNHEY and CDR2 SMNVEV (reference sequence). Trimming took off 3 bases at V and 11 bases at J, with 11 bases between the two ends. The CDR3 sequence: CASSFLADKQFF. The CDR3 coding sequence is TGTGCCAGCAGTTTTCTCGCGGATAAGCAGTTCTTC.

This clonotype was counted at least ten times. The junction shows a germline mismatch at one end, possibly a read error. The J gene is TRBJ1-5, the V gene TRBV18; TRBD1 is a possible D gene (6 bases). Germline CDR1 and CDR2: KGHSH and LQKENI. The CDR3 contains 15 residues. CDR3 bases: TGTGCCAGCTCAGAGACAGGAGGTAGCGATCAGCCCCAGCATTTT. This codes for CASSETGGSDQPQHF.

The chain uses TRBV6-6 and TRBJ1-6; the D is unclear. Trimming removed 0 bases from V and 9 bases from J, with 15 bases in between. CDR3 length: 16 amino acids. Germline CDR1 reads MNHNY; CDR2 reads SVGAGI (reference sequence). DNA for the CDR3: TGTGCCAGCAGTTACTCGTCGGTCGGGGAGGGTTCACCCCTCCACTTT. Translating it yields CASSYSSVGEGSPLHF.

This clonotype was found a few times. The rearrangement links TRBV6-1 to TRBJ2-1; D unresolved. Per germline, CDR1 MNHNS and CDR2 SASEGT. Between the trimmed V and J ends, which lost 5 bases and 0 bases, there was a span of 11 bases. The CDR3 length is 15 residues. The CDR3 loop is CASSLARPSYNEQFF. In DNA form, the CDR3 reads TGTGCCAGCAGTTTAGCCCGGCCCTCCTACAATGAGCAGTTCTTC.